A single sample gave rise to the 28 T cell receptor beta chains below, sequenced in a study of Graves' ophthalmopathy and Graves' hyperthyroidism. RNA served as the template for amplifying TCR beta CDR3 regions. Second-round multiplex PCR followed a first-round RT-PCR using HTBI primers. TCRdb fed the multiplex PCR reads into MiXCR, producing one record per CDR3 protein. The table lists 500,000 to 800,000 distinct CDR3 sequences, 35% to 45% of them singletons. Sequencing was performed on peripheral blood. The source is an adult man with Graves' ophthalmopathy.

The chain has TRBV2 and TRBJ2-5, with TRBD2 matching over 7 bases. Per the germline V gene, CDR1 is SNHLY and CDR2 is FYNNEI. V trimming: 3 bases; J trimming: 3 bases; junction bases outside the gene matches: 13. The CDR3 consists of 17 residues. The CDR3 nucleotides are TGTGCCAGCAGTGAGTTGGCAGGGAAGGCGGGAGAAGAGACCCAGTACTTC. Its protein is CASSELAGKAGEETQYF.

This clonotype was picked up a small number of times. The V gene is TRBV25-1, the J gene TRBJ2-5; 8 nucleotides match TRBD1. Germline CDR1 MGHDK, CDR2 SYGVNS. Trimming removed 8 bases from V and 4 bases from J; junction bases left unmatched: 9. The CDR3 sequence is 14 residues long. CDR3 sequence: CASSPDRARETQYF. The CDR3 coding sequence is TGTGCCAGCTCCCCGGACAGGGCAAGAGAGACCCAGTACTTC.

V gene TRBV29-1 combines with J gene TRBJ2-5; D ambiguous. V gave up 4 bases and J gave up 5 bases, with 11 bases separating them. Looked up from germline, CDR1 is SQVTM and CDR2 is ANQGSEA. This CDR3 has 12 residues. The CDR3 coding sequence is TGCAGCGTTGCTGGGCAGGTGGAGACCCAGTACTTC. Translating it yields CSVAGQVETQYF.

About this clonotype itself: Since a much larger clone is just one base distant, this may be a read error. The V and J genes are TRBV2 and TRBJ1-1, with a tentative D call TRBD1 (6 bases). Germline V gene data show CDR1 as SNHLY and CDR2 as FYNNEI. The CDR3 has 15 amino acids. In DNA, the CDR3 is TGTGCCAGCAGTCTCACCTCGGGACAAAACATTGAAGCTTTCTTT. Protein sequence: CASSLTSGQNIEAFF. Full variable domain (outside the CDR3, taken from reference TRBV2 and TRBJ1-1): EPEVTQTPSHQVTQMGQEVILRCVPISNHLYFYWYRQILGQKVEFLVSFYNNEISEKSEIFDDQFSVERPDGSNFTLKIRSTKLEDSAMYFCASSLTSGQNIEAFFGQGTRLTVV.

Regarding this clonotype: This CDR3 fails to terminate in the conserved phenylalanine or tryptophan, so it likely reflects a read error. V and J are TRBV15 and TRBJ1-2, with TRBD1 as a possible D gene (5 bases). Germline-derived CDR1 and CDR2 are LNHNV and YYDKDF (reference sequence). CDR3 length: 14 residues. The CDR3 DNA reads as TGTACCACCAGCAGGAGTCAGGGTGACTATGGCTACACCTAC. This encodes CTTSRSQGDYGYTY.

This clonotype has ten or more counts. This chain links TRBV9 with TRBJ1-1, with D possibly TRBD1 on 6 matching bases. From germline, CDR1 is SGDLS and CDR2 YYNGEE. V was clipped by 4 bases and J by 10 bases, with 20 bases between them. The CDR3 consists of 14 residues. The CDR3, as DNA: TGTGCCAGCAGCCGGAGGGCAGGGGTCGGCGGAGCTTTCTTT. It translates to CASSRRAGVGGAFF.

A remark on this clonotype: The conserved final phenylalanine or tryptophan is absent from the CDR3, which likely points to a read error. It is unclear where the CDR3 begins or ends on the DNA, so no DNA is shown, and the CDR3 is as TCRdb lists it. The chain employs TRBV4-1 and TRBJ2-5. Ends included, the CDR3 has 9 residues. In germline, CDR1 is MGHRA, CDR2 YSYEKL. The CDR3 region is CASSQDSYT.

This clonotype occurred many times. The chain employs TRBV29-1 and TRBJ1-1; D is possibly TRBD1 (6 bases). The CDR3 contains 13 residues. CDR1 and CDR2 from the germline V gene are SQVTM and ANQGSEA. V shed 5 bases and J shed 0 bases, with 10 bases lying between them. In DNA form, the CDR3 reads TGCAGCGTTCAGGACAGCCTGAACACTGAAGCTTTCTTT. Protein: CSVQDSLNTEAFF.

The chain couples TRBV7-3 to TRBJ2-3, with 10 bases that match TRBD1. CDR3 length equals 14 residues. Trimming at V came to 5 bases and at J to 4 bases, leaving 3 bases not matched to a gene. Germline CDR1 reads SGHTA; CDR2 reads FQGTGA. For the CDR3, the DNA is TGTGCCAGCAGCCGGGACAGGGGATCAGATACGCAGTATTTT. Translating gives CASSRDRGSDTQYF. The full variable domain, in which reference TRBV7-3 and TRBJ2-3 provide the parts outside the CDR3, is GAGVSQTPSNKVTEKGKYVELRCDPISGHTALYWYRQSLGQGPEFLIYFQGTGAADDSGLPNDRFFAVRPEGSVSTLKIQRTERGDSAVYLCASSRDRGSDTQYFGPGTRLTVL.

This clonotype was seen only a few times. The genes are TRBV20-1 and TRBJ1-5; D is ambiguous. The CDR3 has 16 residues. V dropped 0 bases and J dropped 3 bases, with 15 bases sitting between them. Germline assignment: CDR1 DFQATT and CDR2 SNEGSKA (reference sequence). CDR3 in DNA: TGCAGTGCTAGAGATCGAGAAGGAGCTATCAATCAGCCCCAGCATTTT. Translation gives CSARDREGAINQPQHF.

With regard to this clonotype: One junction end disagrees with the germline gene, perhaps due to a read error. V usage is TRBV2 and J usage is TRBJ1-2; 8 nucleotides align to TRBD1. The length of the CDR3 is 16 residues. The germline CDR1 and CDR2 sequences are SNHLY and FYNNEI. The CDR3 nucleotides are TGTACCAGCAGCGGCAAACGGACAGGGAGGTCCTATGGCTACACCTTC. Amino acids: CTSSGKRTGRSYGYTF.

This clonotype was picked up a small number of times. The chain is built from TRBV4-1 and TRBJ1-2; no definite D call. This CDR3 has 15 residues. V lost 0 bases and J 3 bases, leaving 11 bases between the germline ends. Germline CDR1 MGHRA, CDR2 YSYEKL. As DNA, the CDR3 is TGCGCCAGCAGCCAAGAAATTCAGGTGTACTATGGCTACACCTTC. This sequence encodes CASSQEIQVYYGYTF.

In its sample, this clonotype was seen a few times. This sequence may be a read error, since a much larger clone differs from it by one base. The chain combines TRBV20-1 with TRBJ1-2; possibly TRBD1 for D (5 bases). Per the germline V gene, CDR1 is DFQATT and CDR2 is SNEGSKA (reference sequence). The CDR3 extends over 15 amino acids. CDR3 sequence reads: CSVRDVDGDSHGYTF. CDR3 nucleotides: TGCAGTGTTAGAGATGTAGACGGAGACAGTCATGGCTACACCTTC.

V gene TRBV29-1 combines with J gene TRBJ1-1; weak D call: TRBD1 (5 bases). Germline CDR1 SQVTM, CDR2 ANQGSEA. The CDR3 runs to 13 residues. V was cut by 8 bases and J by 0 bases, with 13 bases left in between. Here the CDR3 reads CSLDVRVNTEAFF. Written as DNA, the CDR3 is TGCAGCTTGGATGTCAGGGTGAACACTGAAGCTTTCTTT.

The chain combines TRBV12-3 or TRBV12-4 with TRBJ1-4; D may be TRBD1 (6 bases). The V and J ends lost 5 bases and 7 bases respectively, with 11 bases between them. This CDR3 comprises 13 residues. The CDR3 sequence: CASSGQRGEKLFF. In DNA, the CDR3 is TGTGCCAGCAGTGGACAGCGGGGTGAAAAACTGTTTTTT.

Points on this clonotype: This may come from a read error, since a much larger clone is one base off. The rearrangement joins TRBV5-6 to TRBJ2-7; TRBD2 aligns across 10 bases. Germline CDR1 is SGHDT and CDR2 is YYEEEE. Losses at the gene ends were 2 bases for V and 3 bases for J; bases not matched to a gene: 2. CDR3 length: 14 amino acids. CDR3 in amino acids: CASSFSGRVYEQYF. The CDR3 coding sequence is TGTGCCAGCAGCTTCAGCGGGAGGGTCTACGAGCAGTACTTC.

This chain uses TRBV19 with TRBJ1-1; TRBD1 matches at 8 bases. V shed 8 bases and J 5 bases; nucleotides not matched to a gene: 7. Looked up from germline, CDR1 is LNHDA and CDR2 is SQIVND (reference sequence). The CDR3 is 13 amino acids. The CDR3 loop reads CASQRTGRTEAFF. CDR3 nucleotide sequence: TGTGCCAGTCAACGGACAGGGCGGACTGAAGCTTTCTTT.

The chain links TRBV6-2 or TRBV6-3 to TRBJ1-5; 8 nucleotides line up with TRBD1. V gave up 7 bases and J gave up 4 bases; unmatched junction bases: 6. Germline V CDR1 and CDR2: MNHEY, SVGEGT. This CDR3 is 14 amino acids long. DNA of the CDR3: TGTGCCAGCACTGCCGACAGGGGTAATCAGCCCCAGCATTTT. Amino acid sequence: CASTADRGNQPQHF.

In its sample, this clonotype was seen many times. The chain couples TRBV7-9 to TRBJ2-2; 9 bases agree with TRBD1. Per the germline V gene, CDR1 is SEHNR and CDR2 is FQNEAQ (reference sequence). CDR3 length equals 16 residues. V was clipped by 5 bases and J by 8 bases; unmatched bases: 12. The CDR3 coding sequence is TGTGCCAGCAGCAACGCGGGACAGGGTTTTTTTGGGGAGCTGTTTTTT. Translating it yields CASSNAGQGFFGELFF.

This clonotype was found a few times. The genes are TRBV9 and TRBJ2-7; 7 nucleotides align to TRBD1. Unmatched junction bases numbered 12, after V lost 7 bases and J lost 2 bases. The CDR3 is made up of 15 amino acids. CDR1 and CDR2 from the germline V gene are SGDLS and YYNGEE. CDR3 protein: CASSALEGQTYEQYF. CDR3 in DNA: TGTGCCAGCTCAGCCCTAGAGGGACAGACCTACGAGCAGTACTTC. The full variable domain, in which reference TRBV9 and TRBJ2-7 provide the parts outside the CDR3, is DSGVTQTPKHLITATGQRVTLRCSPRSGDLSVYWYQQSLDQGLQFLIQYYNGEERAKGNILERFSAQQFPDLHSELNLSSLELGDSALYFCASSALEGQTYEQYFGPGTRLTVT.

This clonotype was found many times. The rearrangement joins TRBV24-1 to TRBJ1-2; D remains unclear. CDR1 and CDR2 (germline): KGHDR, SFDVKD. This CDR3 comprises 14 residues. Trimming pared 0 bases from V and 4 bases from J, leaving 8 bases between. The CDR3 coding sequence is TGTGCCACCAGTGATTTGGGTCTCCCCTATGGCTACACCTTC. Translating it yields CATSDLGLPYGYTF.

The chain has TRBV6-5 and TRBJ2-7; D is ambiguous. Germline V gene lookup returns CDR1 MNHEY and CDR2 SVGAGI. Deletions cut 0 bases from V and 0 bases from J, with 3 bases between. CDR3 length: 13 amino acids. Here the CDR3 reads CASSYSLSYEQYF. The CDR3 bases are TGTGCCAGCAGTTACTCCCTCTCCTACGAGCAGTACTTC.

This clonotype appeared a few times. The rearrangement links TRBV7-3 to TRBJ2-5; the match to TRBD1 covers 10 bases. V was pared by 5 bases and J by 4 bases, with 10 bases of the junction left unmatched. The CDR3 totals 16 residues. The germline V gene encodes CDR1 SGHTA and CDR2 FQGTGA. The CDR3 loop reads CASSHPTGGLAETQYF. In nucleotides, the CDR3 is TGTGCCAGCAGCCACCCGACAGGGGGCCTGGCAGAGACCCAGTACTTC.

This clonotype came up many times. This chain connects TRBV20-1 to TRBJ2-5, with 8 bases aligning to TRBD2. Germline lookup yields CDR1 DFQATT and CDR2 SNEGSKA (reference sequence). CDR3 length equals 14 residues. Unmatched junction bases numbered 4, after V lost 1 base and J lost 3 bases. The CDR3 spells CSARAPAGEETQYF. The CDR3 DNA follows: TGCAGTGCTAGAGCACCAGCGGGAGAAGAGACCCAGTACTTC.

This clonotype was seen many times. This chain links TRBV4-3 with TRBJ1-2, with D unclear. Germline V gene sequence: CDR1 LGHNA, CDR2 YSLEER. The CDR3 covers 17 residues. Trimming left V 0 bases short and J 0 bases short, with 14 bases between. The CDR3 DNA sequence: TGCGCCAGCAGCCAAGAAGCCAGCAGCGGGGCTAACTATGGCTACACCTTC. Protein: CASSQEASSGANYGYTF.

This clonotype was counted at least ten times. The V and J genes are TRBV9 and TRBJ2-7; D is uncertain. Trimming removed 2 bases at V and 5 bases at J, with 11 bases between. The CDR3 is 13 residues long. Per germline, CDR1 SGDLS and CDR2 YYNGEE. CDR3 residues: CASSVGLYDEQYF. The DNA of the CDR3 is TGTGCCAGCAGCGTCGGCCTCTACGACGAGCAGTACTTC.

This clonotype appeared many times. This rearrangement joins TRBV10-2 to TRBJ2-2; D remains unclear. The CDR3 covers 16 residues. V lost 0 bases and J lost 3, with 11 bases in between. Per the germline V gene, CDR1 is WSHSY and CDR2 is SAAADI. The CDR3 here is CASSESSAEYTGELFF. In DNA form, the CDR3 reads TGCGCCAGCAGTGAGTCGAGCGCGGAATACACCGGGGAGCTGTTTTTT.

The chain joins TRBV19 to TRBJ2-7; TRBD2 aligns across 10 bases. The V and J ends lost 11 bases and 3 bases, in that order; junction bases with no gene match: 10. The germline V gene has CDR1 LNHDA and CDR2 SQIVND (reference sequence). This CDR3 has 14 residues. In nucleotides, the CDR3 is TGTGCCTGGAGTTTAGCGGGGGGAAACTACGAGCAGTACTTC. Residues: CAWSLAGGNYEQYF. The variable domain in full, completed from reference TRBV19 and TRBJ2-7, reads DGGITQSPKYLFRKEGQNVTLSCEQNLNHDAMYWYRQDPGQGLRLIYYSQIVNDFQKGDIAEGYSVSREKKESFPLTVTSAQKNPTAFYLCAWSLAGGNYEQYFGPGTRLTVT.